Below are 3 T cell receptor beta chains sequenced from a single sample in a study of molecular identifiers for immune sequencing clone quantification. From the PCR reads, TCRdb called clonotypes with MiXCR, one entry per CDR3 protein. The data hold 90,000 or so distinct CDR3 sequences, with 20% to 30% observed a single time. The sample was naive CD8+ T cells from blood, with Jurkat cell RNA spiked in. Subset denoted: FACS-sorted CD8+CD4-CCR7+CD45RA+ naive T cells. The receptors come from a human donor in good health. Some libraries in this study had Jurkat cell RNA spiked in.

This clonotype was counted many times. This chain joins TRBV27 and TRBJ2-7, with 8 bases aligning to TRBD2. Trimming removed 4 bases from V and 3 bases from J; junction bases left unmatched: 5. Per the germline V gene, CDR1 is MNHEY and CDR2 is SMNVEV (reference sequence). This CDR3 has 14 amino acids. The CDR3 bases are TGTGCCAGCAGTTACACGGCGGGGGGCTACGAGCAGTACTTC. This sequence encodes CASSYTAGGYEQYF.

The rearrangement uses TRBV4-3 and TRBJ2-7, with 10 positions matching TRBD2. V lost 1 base, J lost 1 base, and 7 bases stayed unmatched. Looked up from germline, CDR1 is LGHNA and CDR2 is YSLEER. CDR3 size: 17 residues. CDR3 sequence: CASSQVSASGGSYEQYF. In DNA, the CDR3 is TGCGCCAGCAGCCAAGTTTCGGCTAGCGGGGGATCCTACGAGCAGTACTTC.

The chain recombines TRBV4-3 with TRBJ2-4; perhaps TRBD2 as D (5 bases). This CDR3 region has 14 residues. Germline CDR1 and CDR2: LGHNA and YSLEER. The ends were cut back, 3 bases at V and 3 bases at J, with 9 bases in the middle. CDR3 sequence reads: CASSHGRGKNIQYF. As DNA, the CDR3 is TGCGCCAGCAGCCATGGCCGGGGCAAAAACATTCAGTACTTC.